These 3 T cell receptor beta chains were sequenced from one sample in a study of a mutant IDH1 vaccine in newly diagnosed glioma. Time point meaning: baseline, week 1 (first vaccination visit). Treatment in this sample: pre-vaccination baseline after standard-of-care therapy. The repertoire was sequenced with immunoSEQ multiplex PCR; TCRdb's copy has only in-frame clones and lacks some. The data contain some 70,000 clones, approximately 79% of them singletons. The sequences come from PBMCs, collected from a glioma patient treated with radiotherapy, temozolomide or both. These receptors were obtained from a man aged 45-65 years with glioma.

The V call is TRBV30, the J call TRBJ2-7, with a weak D call TRBD1 (6 bases). Trimming left V 5 bases short and J 7 bases short, with 15 bases between. The CDR3 is 12 amino acids. Germline CDR1 GTSNPN, CDR2 SVGIG (reference sequence). CDR3 sequence: CAWGAGVWEQYF. In nucleotides, the CDR3 is TGTGCCTGGGGAGCAGGGGTTTGGGAGCAGTACTTC.

This chain uses TRBV6-1 with TRBJ2-5; D may be TRBD1 (6 bases). V lost 6 bases to trimming and J lost 5 bases, with 13 bases between them. Germline CDR1 is MNHNS and CDR2 is SASEGT. CDR3 length equals 13 residues. The CDR3 nucleotides read TGTGCCAGCAGGGATACAGGGTATGAGACCCAGTACTTC. Translating it yields CASRDTGYETQYF.

The V call is TRBV25-1, the J call TRBJ1-5; maybe TRBD1 (6 bases). Per germline, CDR1 MGHDK and CDR2 SYGVNS. Trimming removed 7 bases from V and 1 base from J, with 20 bases in between. This CDR3 region has 17 residues. CDR3 in DNA: TGTGCCAGCAAGGGGAAAGTTGGGGGCGAGAGCAATCAGCCCCAGCATTTT. This encodes CASKGKVGGESNQPQHF.